The 32 T cell receptor beta chains below come from one sample, sequenced in a study of blood T cell repertoires in COVID-19. Sequenced by immunoSEQ multiplex PCR; TCRdb stores in-frame clones only, minus some. The table shows 90,000 to 100,000 clones, with 84% occurring only once. Sample: peripheral blood. These receptor sequences come from a man between 65 and 85 years old with active or convalescent COVID-19.

V gene TRBV28 combines with J gene TRBJ2-7; D possibly corresponds to TRBD2 (6 bases). CDR3 length: 15 amino acids. Germline assignment: CDR1 MDHEN and CDR2 SYDVKM. V lost 2 bases and J lost 7, with 18 bases in between. In nucleotides, the CDR3 is TGTGCCAGCAGTTTAGGAATGGGCGGTGCGGGGGAGCAGTACTTC. It specifies CASSLGMGGAGEQYF.

V and J are TRBV18 and TRBJ1-4, with 7 bases matching TRBD1. The length of the CDR3 is 17 residues. The J segment lost 10 bases and the V segment lost 5 bases, leaving 19 bases of the junction unmatched. The germline CDR1 and CDR2 sequences are KGHSH and LQKENI. The CDR3 nucleotides read TGTGCCAGCTCAACCGGGACAGACGCTTTAATGAAATTAAAACTGTTTTTT. Its protein is CASSTGTDALMKLKLFF.

CDR3 in amino acids: CASSLETGGATNEKLFF. CDR3 bases: TGTGCCAGCAGCTTAGAAACAGGGGGCGCAACTAATGAAAAACTGTTTTTT. The chain carries TRBV7-2 and TRBJ1-4; 9 positions agree with TRBD1. With 1 base clipped from V and 0 bases from J, the junction kept 3 bases outside the gene matches. Per germline, CDR1 SGHTA and CDR2 FQGNSA. The CDR3 covers 17 residues.

CDR3 amino acids: CAWRYRDHSGNTIYF. The CDR3 DNA is TGTGCCTGGAGATACAGGGACCACTCTGGAAACACCATATATTTT. The rearrangement joins TRBV30 to TRBJ1-3; D is perhaps TRBD1 (6 bases). Trimming stripped 3 bases from V and 0 bases from J, with 12 bases between. The CDR3 is 15 amino acids. CDR1 and CDR2 (germline): GTSNPN, SVGIG (reference sequence).

The chain uses TRBV28 and TRBJ1-2; D is unresolved. Germline-derived CDR1 and CDR2 are MDHEN and SYDVKM. V lost 7 bases and J lost 5, with 23 bases in between. This CDR3 is built from 16 residues. The CDR3 region has the DNA TGTGCCAGCACTCTCAACGACGGGTTAACTATATATGGCTACACCTTC. Translation: CASTLNDGLTIYGYTF.

Only one count was recorded for this clone. This sequence joins TRBV7-9 and TRBJ2-5, with 8 bases fitting TRBD1. After removal of 4 bases from V and 1 base from J, the junction contained 8 bases not matched to a gene. Germline V CDR1 and CDR2: SEHNR, FQNEAQ (reference sequence). The length of the CDR3 is 16 residues. CDR3 region: CASSSLDRGSQETQYF. In nucleotides, the CDR3 is TGTGCCAGCAGCTCCCTCGACAGGGGCAGCCAAGAGACCCAGTACTTC.

The J gene is TRBJ2-1, the V gene TRBV7-3; 11 bases line up with TRBD2. J lost 7 bases, V lost 5 bases, and 10 bases had no gene match. Germline V gives CDR1 SGHTA, CDR2 FQGTGA. The CDR3 spans 16 residues. In DNA, the CDR3 is TGTGCCAGCAGCGCCTCTCCCGGGACTAGCGGAAATGAGCAGTTCTTC. Translation gives CASSASPGTSGNEQFF. Full variable domain (remainder filled in from reference TRBV7-3 and TRBJ2-1): GAGVSQTPSNKVTEKGKYVELRCDPISGHTALYWYRQSLGQGPEFLIYFQGTGAADDSGLPNDRFFAVRPEGSVSTLKIQRTERGDSAVYLCASSASPGTSGNEQFFGPGTRLTVL.

The chain combines TRBV7-2 with TRBJ2-3, with D tentatively TRBD1 (6 bases). Trimming pared 6 bases from V and 4 bases from J, leaving 14 bases between. CDR1 is SGHTA and CDR2 is FQGNSA in the germline V gene. This CDR3 contains 14 residues. The CDR3 DNA follows: TGTGCCAGCAGGATGTCACCAGGGGCAGATACGCAGTATTTT. Its translation: CASRMSPGADTQYF. The variable domain in full, with the rest retrieved from reference TRBV7-2 and TRBJ2-3, is GAGVSQSPSNKVTEKGKDVELRCDPISGHTALYWYRQSLGQGLEFLIYFQGNSAPDKSGLPSDRFSAERTGGSVSTLTIQRTQQEDSAVYLCASRMSPGADTQYFGPGTRLTVL.

The CDR3 bases are TGTGCCAGCAGTTTACCCGACCCGGCGGGTTCCATATATTTT. Translation: CASSLPDPAGSIYF. The chain uses TRBV6-5 and TRBJ1-3; D is undetermined. Germline V CDR1 and CDR2: MNHEY, SVGAGI. The CDR3 runs to 14 residues. V was cut by 4 bases and J by 11 bases, with 18 bases left in between.

This clone was recorded only once. The genes are TRBV29-1 and TRBJ1-2, with D possibly matching TRBD1 (5 bases). The CDR3 is made up of 11 amino acids. Germline V gives CDR1 SQVTM, CDR2 ANQGSEA. Here the CDR3 DNA reads TGCAGTGCCGGAGCGGAGGGGGGCTACACCTTC. Its translation: CSAGAEGGYTF.

This sequence joins TRBV29-1 and TRBJ1-1, with 10 positions matching TRBD1. Germline values: CDR1 SQVTM, CDR2 ANQGSEA. Trimming at V came to 0 bases and at J to 4 bases, leaving 5 bases not matched to a gene. The CDR3 runs 15 residues. CDR3 protein: CSVEDARTGGTEAFF. CDR3 sequence (DNA): TGCAGCGTTGAAGATGCTAGGACAGGGGGCACTGAAGCTTTCTTT.

The sample holds a few counts of this clone. The chain carries TRBV7-9 and TRBJ2-1, with D hard to call. The germline V gene encodes CDR1 SEHNR and CDR2 FQNEAQ (reference sequence). This CDR3 region has 13 residues. Trimming pared 5 bases from V and 7 bases from J, leaving 12 bases between. CDR3 DNA sequence: TGTGCCAGCAGCCCGGCGGCCTGGAATGAGCAGTTCTTC. Amino acid sequence: CASSPAAWNEQFF.

V and J are TRBV2 and TRBJ1-3, with D uncertain. The CDR3 is made up of 13 amino acids. V was cut by 6 bases and J by 4 bases, with 10 bases left in between. Germline V CDR1 and CDR2: SNHLY, FYNNEI. The CDR3 nucleotides are TGTGCCAGCAGGGTTGAGAAGGGAAACACCATATATTTT. Its protein is CASRVEKGNTIYF.

This clone was picked up a small number of times. CDR3 sequence: CASKTGSRGYTF. CDR3 coding DNA: TGTGCCAGCAAAACAGGGAGTCGGGGCTACACCTTC. The chain employs TRBV28 and TRBJ1-2; the D gene is possibly TRBD1 (6 bases). Trimming took 7 bases from V and 8 from J, leaving 14 bases between them. The CDR3 runs 12 residues. Germline V CDR1 and CDR2: MDHEN, SYDVKM.

The V call is TRBV7-2, the J call TRBJ1-3, with TRBD1 matching 7 bases. Looked up from germline, CDR1 is SGHTA and CDR2 is FQGNSA. The CDR3 runs 14 residues. V shed 1 base, J shed 7 bases, and the junction held 4 bases outside the gene matches. CDR3 loop: CASSLGQGSNTIYF. The CDR3, as DNA: TGTGCCAGCAGCTTAGGACAGGGTAGTAACACCATATATTTT.

V gene TRBV7-3 combines with J gene TRBJ2-2; maybe TRBD1 (5 bases). Trimming stripped 4 bases from V and 5 bases from J, with 8 bases between. Germline CDR1 reads SGHTA; CDR2 reads FQGTGA. The CDR3 totals 13 residues. The CDR3 nucleotides are TGTGCCAGCAGCTCCTCAGGGACCGGGGAGCTGTTTTTT. Encoded protein: CASSSSGTGELFF.

The V gene is TRBV19, the J gene TRBJ2-2; maybe TRBD1 (5 bases). There are 15 residues in the CDR3. The V gene lost 2 bases and the J gene lost 1 base, with 8 bases spanning the gap. CDR1 and CDR2 from the germline V gene are LNHDA and SQIVND (reference sequence). CDR3 region: CASSIRQMNTGELFF. CDR3 in DNA: TGTGCCAGTAGTATAAGACAGATGAACACCGGGGAGCTGTTTTTT. The full variable domain, with the rest looked up from reference TRBV19 and TRBJ2-2, is DGGITQSPKYLFRKEGQNVTLSCEQNLNHDAMYWYRQDPGQGLRLIYYSQIVNDFQKGDIAEGYSVSREKKESFPLTVTSAQKNPTAFYLCASSIRQMNTGELFFGEGSRLTVL.

This clone was counted a few times. The chain employs TRBV5-1 and TRBJ2-4, with a weak D call TRBD2 (6 bases). Germline CDR1 and CDR2: SGHRS and YFSETQ. The V end was cut by 2 bases, the J end by 1 base, with 10 bases between. This CDR3 is built from 15 residues. In DNA form, the CDR3 reads TGCGCCAGCAGCTTTGGAGGGTATGCCAAAAACATTCAGTACTTC. It codes for CASSFGGYAKNIQYF.

V gene TRBV20-1 combines with J gene TRBJ1-4, with a tentative D call TRBD1 (6 bases). The CDR3 consists of 15 residues. Trimming removed 3 bases at V and 0 bases at J, with 11 bases between. Germline V CDR1 and CDR2: DFQATT, SNEGSKA (reference sequence). CDR3 sequence reads: CSASDRRPTNEKLFF. For the CDR3, the DNA is TGCAGTGCTAGTGACAGGCGACCAACTAATGAAAAACTGTTTTTT.

The rearrangement links TRBV7-2 to TRBJ2-3; tentative D call: TRBD2 (5 bases). Germline assignment: CDR1 SGHTA and CDR2 FQGNSA. The V gene lost 3 bases and the J gene lost 5 bases, with 12 bases spanning the gap. This CDR3 has 14 residues. CDR3 residues: CASSLGSAGDTQYF. DNA of the CDR3: TGTGCCAGCAGCTTGGGCTCGGCGGGAGATACGCAGTATTTT.

The V gene is TRBV28, the J gene TRBJ1-2; D not resolved. Between the trimmed V and J ends, which lost 3 bases and 1 base, there was a span of 9 bases. Germline lookup yields CDR1 MDHEN and CDR2 SYDVKM. This CDR3 contains 14 residues. The CDR3 DNA reads TGTGCCAGCAGTTTGACAACCATTAACTATGGCTACACCTTC. Translation: CASSLTTINYGYTF.

This chain links TRBV5-1 with TRBJ1-3, with D hard to call. Germline assignment: CDR1 SGHRS and CDR2 YFSETQ. The CDR3 has 13 amino acids. With 0 bases removed from V and 3 bases from J, the gap between germline ends came to 4 bases. CDR3 loop: CASSLAVGNTIYF. The DNA for the CDR3 is TGCGCCAGCAGCTTGGCCGTTGGAAACACCATATATTTT. The full variable domain, in which reference TRBV5-1 and TRBJ1-3 provide the parts outside the CDR3, is KAGVTQTPRYLIKTRGQQVTLSCSPISGHRSVSWYQQTPGQGLQFLFEYFSETQRNKGNFPGRFSGRQFSNSRSEMNVSTLELGDSALYLCASSLAVGNTIYFGEGSWLTVV.

This chain joins TRBV11-2 and TRBJ2-5; no reliable D call. The V end was cut by 1 base, the J end by 2 bases, with 11 bases between. The CDR3 has 15 residues. Looked up from germline, CDR1 is SGHAT and CDR2 is FQNNGV. In DNA form, the CDR3 reads TGTGCCAGCAGCTTAGCCTACGGTAGACAAGAGACCCAGTACTTC. The encoded protein is CASSLAYGRQETQYF.

The chain has TRBV7-3 and TRBJ2-1, with 12 bases aligning to TRBD2. V lost 4 bases to trimming and J lost 6 bases; unmatched junction nucleotides: 4. The CDR3 has 15 amino acids. Looked up from germline, CDR1 is SGHTA and CDR2 is FQGTGA. The DNA for the CDR3 is TGTGCCAGCAGCTCGCTAGCGGGGGGGCTCAATGAGCAGTTCTTC. Its translation is CASSSLAGGLNEQFF.

This clone was observed a single time. The chain recombines TRBV4-3 with TRBJ2-2, with D tentatively TRBD2 (6 bases). Germline CDR1 reads LGHNA; CDR2 reads YSLEER. The CDR3 is 16 residues long. Trimming pared 0 bases from V and 5 bases from J, leaving 13 bases between. The CDR3 nucleotides are TGCGCCAGCAGCCAAGATCCCGGGGGTCAAACCGGGGAGCTGTTTTTT. Its protein is CASSQDPGGQTGELFF.

This chain connects TRBV18 to TRBJ2-7; D is unresolved. V was trimmed by 3 bases and J by 3 bases, leaving 9 bases between them. CDR3 size: 13 residues. Looked up from germline, CDR1 is KGHSH and CDR2 is LQKENI. In DNA form, the CDR3 reads TGTGCCAGCTCACCGAACGACTTCTACGAGCAGTACTTC. This encodes CASSPNDFYEQYF.

The chain couples TRBV2 to TRBJ1-2; D may be TRBD1 (5 bases). In germline, CDR1 is SNHLY, CDR2 FYNNEI. Trimming took 7 bases from V and 4 from J, leaving 19 bases between them. The CDR3 is 15 residues long. Here the CDR3 DNA reads TGTGCCAGCAACCCGTCCACAGGAGGGATCTATGGCTACACCTTC. It translates to CASNPSTGGIYGYTF.

The chain joins TRBV30 to TRBJ1-2; D gene uncertain. The CDR3 is made up of 13 amino acids. CDR1 and CDR2 (germline): GTSNPN, SVGIG (reference sequence). The germline V and J ends were trimmed by 1 base and 8 bases, with 14 bases remaining between them. Here the CDR3 DNA reads TGTGCCTGGAGTGGAAGCGGTAAAGGAGGCTACACCTTC. As protein: CAWSGSGKGGYTF.

The table lists this clone with a few counts. V usage is TRBV9 and J usage is TRBJ2-7; 12 nucleotides agree with TRBD2. CDR3 length: 19 amino acids. Per the germline V gene, CDR1 is SGDLS and CDR2 is YYNGEE. V shed 8 bases and J 2 bases; nucleotides not matched to a gene: 20. CDR3 sequence reads: CARGPSSGGANPSTYEQYF. DNA for the CDR3: TGTGCCAGGGGCCCCTCTAGCGGGGGGGCCAATCCGTCGACCTACGAGCAGTACTTC.

This clone was found once. V is TRBV2 and J is TRBJ1-5, with D hard to call. V lost 4 bases to trimming and J lost 0 bases, with 4 bases between them. Germline CDR1 reads SNHLY; CDR2 reads FYNNEI. The CDR3 is made up of 13 amino acids. The CDR3 sequence: CASSAYSNQPQHF. CDR3 nucleotides: TGTGCCAGCAGTGCCTATAGCAATCAGCCCCAGCATTTT.

This chain links TRBV25-1 with TRBJ2-7; 9 nucleotides agree with TRBD2. The trim removed 2 bases at V and 2 bases at J, leaving 4 bases unmatched. Germline V gene data show CDR1 as MGHDK and CDR2 as SYGVNS. This CDR3 region has 15 residues. CDR3 DNA: TGTGCCAGCAGTGAACTAGCGGGGCCTACCTACGAGCAGTACTTC. As protein: CASSELAGPTYEQYF.

The chain combines TRBV11-2 with TRBJ1-1; perhaps TRBD1 as D (5 bases). Germline V CDR1 and CDR2: SGHAT, FQNNGV. The V gene lost 4 bases and the J gene lost 1 base, with 13 bases spanning the gap. There are 15 residues in the CDR3. This chain's CDR3 is CASSSRGTPNTEAFF. The CDR3 region has the DNA TGTGCCAGCAGCTCAAGGGGAACACCGAACACTGAAGCTTTCTTT. Based on the CDR3 plus reference TRBV11-2 and TRBJ1-1, the full variable domain is EAGVAQSPRYKIIEKRQSVAFWCNPISGHATLYWYQQILGQGPKLLIQFQNNGVVDDSQLPKDRFSAERLKGVDSTLKIQPAKLEDSAVYLCASSSRGTPNTEAFFGQGTRLTVV.